The present TCR beta chain was sequenced within a study of T cells in narcolepsy. Looking at the study overall: Patients with NT1 or NT2 and healthy control donors were enrolled. Study-level results: Reportedly, autoreactive clonotypes were serially detected in patients' blood but not controls'. Comparing one patient's CSF and blood CD4+ clonotypes highlighted HCRT- and TRIB2-specific autoreactive clonotypes.

The method was immunoSEQ multiplex PCR; TCRdb's version includes in-frame clones alone and lacks a portion of them. The table includes just over 40,000 clones, 88% detected once. About this clone: The antigen is not known.

Input material: CD45RA- memory CD4+ T cells from PBMCs. The sequence came from a human donor with narcolepsy.

The CDR3 reads CATNDPRGDTDTQYF. The CDR3 DNA follows: TGTGCCACAAACGACCCCCGAGGGGATACAGATACGCAGTATTTT. The chain joins TRBV10-3 to TRBJ2-3; D possibly uses TRBD1 or TRBD2 (5 bases each). V was shortened by 10 bases and J by 3 bases, with 20 bases between the two germline ends. The CDR3 sequence is 15 residues long. Per the germline V gene, CDR1 is ENHRY and CDR2 is SYGVKD.